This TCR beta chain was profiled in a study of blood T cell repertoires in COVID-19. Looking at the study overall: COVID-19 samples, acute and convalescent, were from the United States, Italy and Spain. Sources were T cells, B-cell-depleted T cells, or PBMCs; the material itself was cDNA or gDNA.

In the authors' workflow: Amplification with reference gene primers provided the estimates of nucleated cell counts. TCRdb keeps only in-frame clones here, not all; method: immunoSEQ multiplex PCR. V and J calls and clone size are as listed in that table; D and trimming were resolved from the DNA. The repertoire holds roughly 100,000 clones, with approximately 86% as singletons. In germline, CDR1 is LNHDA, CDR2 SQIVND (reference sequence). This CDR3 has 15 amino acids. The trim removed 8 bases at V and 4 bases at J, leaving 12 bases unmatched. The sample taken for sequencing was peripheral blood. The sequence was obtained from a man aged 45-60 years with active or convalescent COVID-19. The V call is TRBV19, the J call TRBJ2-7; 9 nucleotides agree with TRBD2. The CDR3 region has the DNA TGTGCCAGTCGCCCTTCTAGCGGGGAGGGATACGAGCAGTACTTC. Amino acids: CASRPSSGEGYEQYF.